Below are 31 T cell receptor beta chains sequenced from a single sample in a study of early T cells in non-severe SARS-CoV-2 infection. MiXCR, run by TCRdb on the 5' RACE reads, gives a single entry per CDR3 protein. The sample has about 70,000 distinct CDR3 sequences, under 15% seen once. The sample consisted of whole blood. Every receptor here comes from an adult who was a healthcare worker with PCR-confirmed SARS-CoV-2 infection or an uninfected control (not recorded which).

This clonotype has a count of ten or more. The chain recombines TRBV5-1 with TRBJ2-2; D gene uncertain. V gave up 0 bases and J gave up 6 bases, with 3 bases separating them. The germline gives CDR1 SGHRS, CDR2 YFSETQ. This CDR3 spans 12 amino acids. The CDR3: CASSLDSGELFF. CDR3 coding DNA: TGCGCCAGCAGCTTGGACTCCGGGGAGCTGTTTTTT.

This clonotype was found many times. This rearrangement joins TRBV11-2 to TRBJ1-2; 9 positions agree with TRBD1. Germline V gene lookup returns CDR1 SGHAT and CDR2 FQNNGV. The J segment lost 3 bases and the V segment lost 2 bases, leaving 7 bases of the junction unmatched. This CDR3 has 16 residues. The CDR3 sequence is CASSLIEGQGYYGYTF. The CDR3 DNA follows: TGTGCCAGCAGCTTAATTGAAGGACAGGGGTACTATGGCTACACCTTC.

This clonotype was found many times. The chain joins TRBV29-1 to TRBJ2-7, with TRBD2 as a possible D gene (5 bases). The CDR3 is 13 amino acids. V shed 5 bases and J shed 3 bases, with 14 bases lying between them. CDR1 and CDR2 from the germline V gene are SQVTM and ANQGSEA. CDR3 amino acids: CSVQTLAFYEQYF. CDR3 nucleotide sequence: TGCAGCGTTCAAACGCTAGCCTTCTACGAGCAGTACTTC.

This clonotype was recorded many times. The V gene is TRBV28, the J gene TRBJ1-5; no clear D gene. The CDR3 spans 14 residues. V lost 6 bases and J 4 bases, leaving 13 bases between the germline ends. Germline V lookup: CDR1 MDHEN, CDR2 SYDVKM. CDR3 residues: CASRSRVVNQPQHF. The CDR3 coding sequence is TGTGCCAGCAGATCCCGGGTCGTAAATCAGCCCCAGCATTTT.

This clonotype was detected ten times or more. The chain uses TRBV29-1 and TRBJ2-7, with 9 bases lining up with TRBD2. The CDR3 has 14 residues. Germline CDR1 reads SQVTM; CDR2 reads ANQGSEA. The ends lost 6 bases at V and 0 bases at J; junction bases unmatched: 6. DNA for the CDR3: TGCAGCGTGCGGCCTAGCGGGGTCTCCTACGAGCAGTACTTC. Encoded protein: CSVRPSGVSYEQYF.

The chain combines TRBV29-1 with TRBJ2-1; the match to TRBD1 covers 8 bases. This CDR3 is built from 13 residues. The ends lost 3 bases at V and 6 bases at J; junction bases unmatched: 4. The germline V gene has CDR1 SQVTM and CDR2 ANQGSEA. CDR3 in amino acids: CSVDGQGLNEQFF. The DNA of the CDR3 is TGCAGCGTTGACGGACAGGGTCTCAATGAGCAGTTCTTC.

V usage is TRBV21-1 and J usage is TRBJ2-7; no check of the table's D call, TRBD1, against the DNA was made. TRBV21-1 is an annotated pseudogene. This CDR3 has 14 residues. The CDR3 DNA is TGTGCCAGCAGTAAGGGGGGGCGGAGGCACGAGCAGTACTTC. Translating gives CASSKGGRRHEQYF.

The CDR3 nucleotides read TGTGCCAGCAGCCGAACAGGGTTGGGAGGACAGCCCCAGCATTTT. As protein: CASSRTGLGGQPQHF. The V call is TRBV2, the J call TRBJ1-5, with a tentative D call TRBD1 (6 bases). Trimming took 6 bases from V and 7 from J, leaving 19 bases between them. Germline assignment: CDR1 SNHLY and CDR2 FYNNEI. CDR3 length: 15 amino acids.

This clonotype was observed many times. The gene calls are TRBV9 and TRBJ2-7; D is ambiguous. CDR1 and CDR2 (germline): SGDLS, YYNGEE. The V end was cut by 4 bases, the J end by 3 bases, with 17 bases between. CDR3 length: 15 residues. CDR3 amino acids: CASSPAGSGNYEQYF. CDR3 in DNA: TGTGCCAGCAGCCCCGCCGGGTCCGGTAACTACGAGCAGTACTTC.

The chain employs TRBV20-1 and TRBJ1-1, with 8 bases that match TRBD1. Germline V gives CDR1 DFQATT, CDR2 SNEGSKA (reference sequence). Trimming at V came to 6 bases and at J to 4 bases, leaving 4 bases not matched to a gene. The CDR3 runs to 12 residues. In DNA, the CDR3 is TGCAGTGCGGTTCAGGGGGCCACTGAAGCTTTCTTT. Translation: CSAVQGATEAFF.

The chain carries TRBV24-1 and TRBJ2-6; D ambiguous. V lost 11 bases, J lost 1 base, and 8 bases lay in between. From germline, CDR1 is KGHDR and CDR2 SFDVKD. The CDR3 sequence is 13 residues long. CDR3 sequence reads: CAIAQSGANVLTF. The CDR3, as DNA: TGTGCCATCGCACAGTCTGGGGCCAACGTCCTGACTTTC.

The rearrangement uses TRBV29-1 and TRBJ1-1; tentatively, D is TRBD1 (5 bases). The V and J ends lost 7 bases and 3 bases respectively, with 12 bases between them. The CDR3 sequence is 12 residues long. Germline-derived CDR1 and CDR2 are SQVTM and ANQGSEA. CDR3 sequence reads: CSATDGYTEAFF. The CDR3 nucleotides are TGCAGCGCGACAGACGGTTACACTGAAGCTTTCTTT. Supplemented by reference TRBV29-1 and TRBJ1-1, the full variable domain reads SAVISQKPSRDICQRGTSLTIQCQVDSQVTMMFWYRQQPGQSLTLIATANQGSEATYESGFVIDKFPISRPNLTFSTLTVSNMSPEDSSIYLCSATDGYTEAFFGQGTRLTVV.

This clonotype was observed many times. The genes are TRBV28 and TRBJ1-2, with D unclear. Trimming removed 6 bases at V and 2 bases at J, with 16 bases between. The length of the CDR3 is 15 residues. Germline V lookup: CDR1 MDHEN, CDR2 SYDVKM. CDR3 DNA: TGTGCCAGCAGCTTCTCCCCAGGACGAAACTATGGCTACACCTTC. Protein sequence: CASSFSPGRNYGYTF.

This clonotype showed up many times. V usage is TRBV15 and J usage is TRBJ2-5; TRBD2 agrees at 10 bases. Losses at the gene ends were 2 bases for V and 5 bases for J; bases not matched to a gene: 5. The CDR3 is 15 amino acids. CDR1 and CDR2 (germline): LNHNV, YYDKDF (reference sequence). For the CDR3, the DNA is TGTGCCACCAGCAGAACAGCGGGGGGGCCTGAGACCCAGTACTTC. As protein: CATSRTAGGPETQYF.

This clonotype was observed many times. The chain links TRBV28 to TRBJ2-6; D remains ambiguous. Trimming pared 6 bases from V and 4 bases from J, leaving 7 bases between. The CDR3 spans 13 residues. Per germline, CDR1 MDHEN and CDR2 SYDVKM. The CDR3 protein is CASSSPGANVLTF. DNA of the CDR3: TGTGCCAGCAGCTCACCAGGGGCCAACGTCCTGACTTTC.

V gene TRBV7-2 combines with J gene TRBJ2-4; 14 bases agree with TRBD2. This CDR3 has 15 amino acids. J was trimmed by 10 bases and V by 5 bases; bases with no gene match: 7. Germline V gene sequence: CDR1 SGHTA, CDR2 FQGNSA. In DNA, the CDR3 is TGTGCCAGCAGCATGCGGACTAGCGGGAGGCAGATTCAGTACTTC. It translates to CASSMRTSGRQIQYF.

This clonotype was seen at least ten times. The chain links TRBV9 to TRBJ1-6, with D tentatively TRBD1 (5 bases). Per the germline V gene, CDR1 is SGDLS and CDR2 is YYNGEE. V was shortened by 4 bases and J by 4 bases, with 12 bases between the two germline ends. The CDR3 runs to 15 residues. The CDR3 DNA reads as TGTGCCAGCAGCCCCGCGGGGGGTTATAATTCACCCCTCCACTTT. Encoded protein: CASSPAGGYNSPLHF.

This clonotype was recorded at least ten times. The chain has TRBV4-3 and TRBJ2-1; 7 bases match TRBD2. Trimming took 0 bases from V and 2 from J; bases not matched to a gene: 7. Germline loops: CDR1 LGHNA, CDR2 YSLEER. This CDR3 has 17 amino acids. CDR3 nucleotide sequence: TGCGCCAGCAGCCAAGATTGGTTACTAGCGACCTACAATGAGCAGTTCTTC. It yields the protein CASSQDWLLATYNEQFF.

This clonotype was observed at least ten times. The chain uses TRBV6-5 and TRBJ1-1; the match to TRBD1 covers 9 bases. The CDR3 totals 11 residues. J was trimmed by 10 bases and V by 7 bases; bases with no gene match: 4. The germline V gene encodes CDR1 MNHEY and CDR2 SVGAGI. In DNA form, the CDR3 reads TGTGCCAGCACTCGGGACAGGGTAGCTTTCTTT. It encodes CASTRDRVAFF.

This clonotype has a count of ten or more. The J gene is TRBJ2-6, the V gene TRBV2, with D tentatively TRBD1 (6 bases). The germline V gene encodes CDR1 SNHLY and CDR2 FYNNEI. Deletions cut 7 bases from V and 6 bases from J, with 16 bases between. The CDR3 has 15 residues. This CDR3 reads CASTGGTGPANVLTF. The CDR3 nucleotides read TGTGCCAGCACAGGAGGAACAGGGCCGGCCAACGTCCTGACTTTC.

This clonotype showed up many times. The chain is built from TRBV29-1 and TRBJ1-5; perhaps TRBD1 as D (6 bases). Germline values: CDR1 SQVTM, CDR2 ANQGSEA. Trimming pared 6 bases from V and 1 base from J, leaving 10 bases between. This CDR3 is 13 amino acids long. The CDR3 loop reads CSVMQGSNQPQHF. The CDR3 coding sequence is TGCAGCGTGATGCAGGGGAGCAATCAGCCCCAGCATTTT.

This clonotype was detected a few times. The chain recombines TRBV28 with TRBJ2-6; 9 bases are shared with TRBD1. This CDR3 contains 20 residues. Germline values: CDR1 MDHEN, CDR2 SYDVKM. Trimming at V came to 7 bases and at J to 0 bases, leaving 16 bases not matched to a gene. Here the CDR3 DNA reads TGTGCCAGCACCTCAAGGGGAACAGGGGGCTCTCTCTCTGGGGCCAACGTCCTGACTTTC. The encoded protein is CASTSRGTGGSLSGANVLTF.

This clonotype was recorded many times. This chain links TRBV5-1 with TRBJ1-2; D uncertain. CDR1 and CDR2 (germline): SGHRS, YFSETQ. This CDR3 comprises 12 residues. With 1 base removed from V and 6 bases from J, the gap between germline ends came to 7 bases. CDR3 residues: CASSLWFDGYTF. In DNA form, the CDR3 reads TGCGCCAGCAGCTTGTGGTTCGATGGCTACACCTTC.

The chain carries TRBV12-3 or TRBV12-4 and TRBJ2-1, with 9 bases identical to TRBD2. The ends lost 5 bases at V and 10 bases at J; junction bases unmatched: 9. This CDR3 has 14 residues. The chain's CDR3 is CASSPTSGGREQFF. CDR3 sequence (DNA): TGTGCCAGCAGTCCGACTAGCGGAGGTAGGGAGCAGTTCTTC.

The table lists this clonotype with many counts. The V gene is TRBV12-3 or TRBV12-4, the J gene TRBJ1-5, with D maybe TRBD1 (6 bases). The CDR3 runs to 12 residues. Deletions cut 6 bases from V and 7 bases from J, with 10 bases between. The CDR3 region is CASSRGEQPQHF. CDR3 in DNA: TGTGCCAGCAGCAGGGGTGAGCAGCCCCAGCATTTT.

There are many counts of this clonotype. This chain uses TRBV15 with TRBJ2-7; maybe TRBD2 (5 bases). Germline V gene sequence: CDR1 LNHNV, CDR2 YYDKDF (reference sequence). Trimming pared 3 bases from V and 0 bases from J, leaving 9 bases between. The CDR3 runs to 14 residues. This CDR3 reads CATSSRESSYEQYF. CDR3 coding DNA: TGTGCCACCAGCAGCCGGGAAAGCTCCTACGAGCAGTACTTC.

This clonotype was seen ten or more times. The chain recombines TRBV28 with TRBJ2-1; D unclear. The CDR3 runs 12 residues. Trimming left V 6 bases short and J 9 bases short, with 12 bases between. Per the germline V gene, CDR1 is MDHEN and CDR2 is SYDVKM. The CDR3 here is CASRLTYGEQFF. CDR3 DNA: TGTGCCAGCAGATTGACATACGGTGAGCAGTTCTTC.

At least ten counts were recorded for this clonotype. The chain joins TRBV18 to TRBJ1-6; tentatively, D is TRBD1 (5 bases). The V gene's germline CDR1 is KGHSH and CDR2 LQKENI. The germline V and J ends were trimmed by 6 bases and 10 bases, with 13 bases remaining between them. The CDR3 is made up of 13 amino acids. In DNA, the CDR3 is TGTGCCAGCTCCCCGGGAGGGGACTCACCCCTCCACTTT. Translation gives CASSPGGDSPLHF.

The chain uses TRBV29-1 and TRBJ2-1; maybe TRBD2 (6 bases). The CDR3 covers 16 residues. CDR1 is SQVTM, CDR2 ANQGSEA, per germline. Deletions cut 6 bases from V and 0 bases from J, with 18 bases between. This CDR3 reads CSVDMGLGGSYNEQFF. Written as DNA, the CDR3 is TGCAGCGTGGACATGGGACTGGGTGGCTCCTACAATGAGCAGTTCTTC.

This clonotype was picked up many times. The CDR3 bases are TGTGCCAGCAGTTTGGGGGGTCGAAGCTCCTACGAGCAGTACTTC. Amino acids: CASSLGGRSSYEQYF. This chain uses TRBV12-3 or TRBV12-4 with TRBJ2-7, with D maybe TRBD2 (6 bases). The CDR3 contains 15 residues. Between the trimmed V and J ends, which lost 3 bases and 0 bases, there was a span of 12 bases.

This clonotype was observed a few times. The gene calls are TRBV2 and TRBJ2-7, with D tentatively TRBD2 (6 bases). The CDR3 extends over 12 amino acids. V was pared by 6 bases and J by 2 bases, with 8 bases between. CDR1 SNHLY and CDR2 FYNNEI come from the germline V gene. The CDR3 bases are TGTGCCAGCAGGCGGGGCGCCTACGAGCAGTACTTC. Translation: CASRRGAYEQYF.